This TCR beta chain was recovered during a study of control samples from healthy donors and cancer patients. This CDR3 comprises 13 residues. The germline gives CDR1 SGHRS, CDR2 YFSETQ. Trimming stripped 0 bases from V and 4 bases from J, with 7 bases between. The assay was immunoSEQ multiplex PCR, and TCRdb's table has in-frame clones only and misses some. The sample yields around 120,000 clones, about 92% seen once. The chain uses TRBV5-1 and TRBJ1-1; D is perhaps TRBD1 (5 bases). What was sequenced was PBMCs. The sequence was collected from a man aged 50 or older with head and neck cancer. The CDR3, as DNA: TGCGCCAGCAGCTTGGAGAGGGGCACTGAAGCTTTCTTT. Its translation: CASSLERGTEAFF.